Shown below are 31 T cell receptor beta chains from a single sample sequenced in a study of blood T cell repertoires in COVID-19. The assay was immunoSEQ multiplex PCR, and TCRdb's table has in-frame clones only and misses some. Altogether roughly 150,000 clones are present, 84% being singletons, with the ten largest covering 1.5% to 2%. The sequencing sample was made of PBMCs or T cells enriched from blood (not recorded which). These receptors came from a woman between 18 and 29 years old who had been exposed to COVID-19.

The chain combines TRBV6-5 with TRBJ2-7; 8 bases agree with TRBD2. V was pared by 5 bases and J by 1 base, with 7 bases of the junction left unmatched. The CDR3 is 15 amino acids. CDR1 and CDR2 from the germline V gene are MNHEY and SVGAGI. The CDR3 DNA reads TGTGCCAGCAGTCTAACAGCGGGAGCGTCCTACGAGCAGTACTTC. This gives the protein CASSLTAGASYEQYF.

A single count supports this clone. The chain employs TRBV13 and TRBJ1-3; D call uncertain. The CDR3 has 12 amino acids. The V gene's germline CDR1 is PRHDT and CDR2 FYEKMQ (reference sequence). V lost 5 bases, J lost 3 bases, and 5 bases lay in between. The CDR3 loop is CASSPSGNTIYF. DNA for the CDR3: TGTGCCAGCAGCCCCAGTGGAAACACCATATATTTT. Together with reference TRBV13 and TRBJ1-3, the CDR3 gives the full variable domain: AAGVIQSPRHLIKEKRETATLKCYPIPRHDTVYWYQQGPGQDPQFLISFYEKMQSDKGSIPDRFSAQQFSDYHSELNMSSLELGDSALYFCASSPSGNTIYFGEGSWLTVV.

The table lists this clone with a count of one. The V call is TRBV30, the J call TRBJ2-4, with D perhaps TRBD1 (5 bases). Germline V lookup: CDR1 GTSNPN, CDR2 SVGIG (reference sequence). V was shortened by 0 bases and J by 0 bases, with 15 bases between the two germline ends. The CDR3 loop spans 17 amino acids. The CDR3 spells CAWSVRRGLVAKNIQYF. The CDR3 nucleotides are TGTGCCTGGAGTGTGAGAAGGGGCCTAGTAGCCAAAAACATTCAGTACTTC. Using reference TRBV30 and TRBJ2-4 for the parts outside the CDR3, the full variable domain is SQTIHQWPATLVQPVGSPLSLECTVEGTSNPNLYWYRQAAGRGLQLLFYSVGIGQISSEVPQNLSASRPQDRQFILSSKKLLLSDSGFYLCAWSVRRGLVAKNIQYFGAGTRLSVL.

This clone was detected only a few times. The chain couples TRBV20-1 to TRBJ1-1; TRBD1 is a possible D gene (5 bases). Trimming shortened V by 7 bases and J by 1 base, and 7 bases separated the two germline ends. The V gene's germline CDR1 is DFQATT and CDR2 SNEGSKA (reference sequence). CDR3 length: 11 residues. This CDR3 is CSVDRNTEAFF. CDR3 DNA: TGCAGTGTCGACAGGAACACTGAAGCTTTCTTT.

This rearrangement joins TRBV5-1 to TRBJ2-7, with TRBD2 matching 13 bases. Looked up from germline, CDR1 is SGHRS and CDR2 is YFSETQ. V lost 3 bases and J lost 3; bases outside the gene matches: 3. CDR3 size: 15 residues. This chain's CDR3 is CASSWGTSGDYEQYF. CDR3 coding DNA: TGCGCCAGCAGCTGGGGGACTAGCGGGGACTACGAGCAGTACTTC.

The chain links TRBV27 to TRBJ1-6; D not certain. The V end was cut by 2 bases, the J end by 6 bases, with 14 bases between. Germline V gives CDR1 MNHEY, CDR2 SMNVEV (reference sequence). The CDR3 sequence is 16 residues long. CDR3 amino acids: CASSLSTSNINSPLHF. DNA of the CDR3: TGTGCCAGCAGTTTAAGTACCAGTAATATTAATTCACCCCTCCACTTT.

The chain recombines TRBV7-6 with TRBJ2-1, with D possibly matching TRBD2 (5 bases). This CDR3 region has 15 residues. The V and J ends lost 1 base and 10 bases respectively, with 17 bases between them. CDR1 and CDR2 (germline): SGHVS, FNYEAQ. The chain's CDR3 is CASSLEVGGPGEQFF. Here the CDR3 DNA reads TGTGCCAGCAGCTTAGAGGTGGGCGGGCCGGGGGAGCAGTTCTTC.

This CDR3 is CASSIGAAPNYGYTF. In DNA form, the CDR3 reads TGTGCCAGTAGTATAGGGGCAGCTCCTAACTATGGCTACACCTTC. V usage is TRBV19 and J usage is TRBJ1-2; D not certain. This CDR3 is built from 15 residues. From germline, CDR1 is LNHDA and CDR2 SQIVND (reference sequence). V was trimmed by 1 base and J by 0 bases, leaving 9 bases between them.

The chain combines TRBV13 with TRBJ2-3, with D possibly TRBD2 on 6 matching bases. The germline gives CDR1 PRHDT, CDR2 FYEKMQ (reference sequence). CDR3 size: 16 residues. Trimming took off 4 bases at V and 4 bases at J, with 18 bases between the two ends. The CDR3 region is CASSYGDSRSADTQYF. The CDR3 DNA is TGTGCCAGCAGCTACGGGGACTCCCGGTCGGCAGATACGCAGTATTTT.

The V call is TRBV5-1, the J call TRBJ2-2; 11 nucleotides agree with TRBD2. The CDR3 is 17 amino acids. The J segment lost 6 bases and the V segment lost 1 base, leaving 8 bases of the junction unmatched. The germline gives CDR1 SGHRS, CDR2 YFSETQ. The CDR3 loop reads CASSLLLAGASAGELFF. CDR3 nucleotide sequence: TGCGCCAGCAGCTTGCTACTAGCGGGAGCATCGGCCGGGGAGCTGTTTTTT.

A single count supports this clone. V usage is TRBV14 and J usage is TRBJ2-3, with D perhaps matching TRBD1 (6 bases). The CDR3 is made up of 13 amino acids. Germline V gene lookup returns CDR1 SGHDN and CDR2 FVKESK. Between the trimmed V and J ends, which lost 5 bases and 4 bases, there was a span of 10 bases. The CDR3 here is CASSVTGPDTQYF. The CDR3 coding sequence is TGTGCCAGCAGCGTAACAGGGCCAGATACGCAGTATTTT.

The rearrangement links TRBV19 to TRBJ2-1; TRBD1 is a possible D gene (6 bases). The germline V gene encodes CDR1 LNHDA and CDR2 SQIVND (reference sequence). The CDR3 totals 12 residues. V was cut by 8 bases and J by 6 bases, with 11 bases left in between. The CDR3, as DNA: TGTGCCAGTGGTACAGGGCTCAATGAGCAGTTCTTC. It specifies CASGTGLNEQFF. Based on the CDR3 plus reference TRBV19 and TRBJ2-1, the full variable domain is DGGITQSPKYLFRKEGQNVTLSCEQNLNHDAMYWYRQDPGQGLRLIYYSQIVNDFQKGDIAEGYSVSREKKESFPLTVTSAQKNPTAFYLCASGTGLNEQFFGPGTRLTVL.

The chain combines TRBV4-2 with TRBJ2-1, with no clear D. Germline-derived CDR1 and CDR2 are LGHNA and YNFKEQ. The CDR3 runs to 15 residues. V lost 0 bases, J lost 4 bases, and 10 bases lay in between. CDR3 sequence reads: CASSQDGVGYNEQFF. As DNA, the CDR3 is TGTGCCAGCAGCCAAGACGGAGTTGGTTACAATGAGCAGTTCTTC.

The chain uses TRBV7-9 and TRBJ1-1; D uncertain. The CDR3 covers 13 residues. Germline assignment: CDR1 SEHNR and CDR2 FQNEAQ (reference sequence). Trimming took 5 bases from V and 5 from J, leaving 12 bases between them. CDR3: CASSQPVRTEAFF. The DNA for the CDR3 is TGTGCCAGCAGCCAACCAGTTCGTACTGAAGCTTTCTTT.

The chain uses TRBV7-2 and TRBJ2-2; D gene uncertain. This CDR3 spans 14 amino acids. V was pared by 4 bases and J by 6 bases, with 12 bases between. Germline CDR1 SGHTA, CDR2 FQGNSA. The CDR3 nucleotides are TGTGCCAGCAGCTCGCCCGACGGGTCCGGGGAGCTGTTTTTT. Amino acids: CASSSPDGSGELFF.

The chain recombines TRBV7-9 with TRBJ2-7, with 9 bases fitting TRBD2. CDR3 size: 15 residues. CDR1 and CDR2 from the germline V gene are SEHNR and FQNEAQ (reference sequence). Losses at the gene ends were 4 bases for V and 2 bases for J; bases not matched to a gene: 6. CDR3 residues: CASSSGGGGPYEQYF. DNA of the CDR3: TGTGCCAGCAGCTCCGGCGGGGGGGGACCCTACGAGCAGTACTTC.

The chain uses TRBV18 and TRBJ2-2; D is perhaps TRBD1 (6 bases). The V gene's germline CDR1 is KGHSH and CDR2 LQKENI. This CDR3 is built from 19 residues. The V end was cut by 1 base, the J end by 3 bases, with 21 bases between. The CDR3 region is CASSPRSGAEAGDTGELFF. In DNA form, the CDR3 reads TGTGCCAGCTCACCACGGTCAGGGGCCGAAGCCGGGGACACCGGGGAGCTGTTTTTT.

The V gene is TRBV5-1, the J gene TRBJ1-1, with D perhaps matching TRBD1 (6 bases). CDR3 size: 14 residues. V shed 4 bases and J shed 0 bases, with 10 bases lying between them. CDR1 and CDR2 from the germline V gene are SGHRS and YFSETQ. This CDR3 reads CASSIGQLNTEAFF. In DNA, the CDR3 is TGCGCCAGCAGCATAGGACAGCTGAACACTGAAGCTTTCTTT.

V gene TRBV7-2 combines with J gene TRBJ1-4; D possibly corresponds to TRBD1 (6 bases). The CDR3 runs 17 residues. V was trimmed by 2 bases and J by 3 bases, leaving 16 bases between them. The V gene's germline CDR1 is SGHTA and CDR2 FQGNSA. The CDR3 protein is CASSLRGGAGPNEKLFF. The CDR3 DNA reads as TGTGCCAGCAGCTTAAGGGGGGGTGCGGGGCCTAATGAAAAACTGTTTTTT.

The V gene is TRBV29-1, the J gene TRBJ1-5; TRBD1 matches 8 bases. The CDR3 sequence is 12 residues long. CDR1 and CDR2 from the germline V gene are SQVTM and ANQGSEA. The V segment lost 4 bases and the J segment 7 bases; nucleotides outside the gene matches: 3. The chain's CDR3 is CSVGDRGQPQHF. In DNA, the CDR3 is TGCAGCGTTGGAGACAGGGGCCAGCCCCAGCATTTT.

The V call is TRBV2, the J call TRBJ2-7; 8 bases are shared with TRBD2. V gave up 5 bases and J gave up 2 bases; unmatched junction bases: 8. The CDR3 length is 15 residues. Per germline, CDR1 SNHLY and CDR2 FYNNEI. CDR3 sequence (DNA): TGTGCCAGCAGTCTCCAAGCGGGAGAGCCCTACGAGCAGTACTTC. It translates to CASSLQAGEPYEQYF.

The chain has TRBV19 and TRBJ2-2, with a tentative D call TRBD2 (6 bases). The CDR3 covers 15 residues. Trimming cost V 7 bases and J 6 bases, with 18 bases left between them. In germline, CDR1 is LNHDA, CDR2 SQIVND (reference sequence). The CDR3 protein is CASIDGARDAGELFF. In DNA, the CDR3 is TGTGCCAGTATCGACGGAGCGCGGGACGCCGGGGAGCTGTTTTTT.

This clone has only a few counts. The gene calls are TRBV4-3 and TRBJ2-2, with no clear D. Germline V gives CDR1 LGHNA, CDR2 YSLEER. This CDR3 is built from 14 residues. V lost 6 bases and J 2 bases, leaving 10 bases between the germline ends. In DNA, the CDR3 is TGCGCCAGCAGTCAGTCTTTTAACACCGGGGAGCTGTTTTTT. This translates into CASSQSFNTGELFF.

This clone has just a few counts. The chain employs TRBV27 and TRBJ1-1; 8 bases line up with TRBD1. V was clipped by 3 bases and J by 1 base; unmatched bases: 1. Germline V gene data show CDR1 as MNHEY and CDR2 as SMNVEV (reference sequence). The CDR3 is 14 residues long. DNA for the CDR3: TGTGCCAGCAGTTTCGGGACAGGGAACACTGAAGCTTTCTTT. It codes for CASSFGTGNTEAFF.

This sequence joins TRBV28 and TRBJ1-4; TRBD1 is a possible D gene (6 bases). Germline V gives CDR1 MDHEN, CDR2 SYDVKM. This CDR3 region has 14 residues. With 3 bases removed from V and 8 bases from J, the gap between germline ends came to 13 bases. The CDR3 is CASSFNYDREKLFF. The CDR3 bases are TGTGCCAGCAGTTTCAATTACGACAGGGAAAAACTGTTTTTT.

The chain combines TRBV25-1 with TRBJ2-7; 11 bases align to TRBD1. Germline-derived CDR1 and CDR2 are MGHDK and SYGVNS. Unmatched junction bases numbered 6, after V lost 6 bases and J lost 2 bases. CDR3 length equals 15 residues. CDR3 amino acids: CASRSGTGGPYEQYF. The CDR3 DNA follows: TGTGCCAGCAGATCCGGGACAGGGGGTCCCTACGAGCAGTACTTC.

This sequence joins TRBV7-9 and TRBJ1-2, with TRBD1 identical over 11 bases. This CDR3 is built from 15 residues. The germline V gene has CDR1 SEHNR and CDR2 FQNEAQ (reference sequence). V shed 1 base and J 8 bases; nucleotides not matched to a gene: 6. CDR3 amino acids: CASSLGGQGAIGYTF. Written as DNA, the CDR3 is TGTGCCAGCAGCTTAGGTGGACAGGGGGCTATCGGCTACACCTTC. Full variable domain (missing parts from reference TRBV7-9 and TRBJ1-2): DTGVSQNPRHKITKRGQNVTFRCDPISEHNRLYWYRQTLGQGPEFLTYFQNEAQLEKSRLLSDRFSAERPKGSFSTLEIQRTEQGDSAMYLCASSLGGQGAIGYTFGSGTRLTVV.

The table lists this clone with a few counts. The rearrangement links TRBV20-1 to TRBJ1-1; 7 bases line up with TRBD1. Germline lookup yields CDR1 DFQATT and CDR2 SNEGSKA (reference sequence). Trimming cost V 3 bases and J 2 bases; bases outside gene matches: 6. The CDR3 runs 14 residues. The CDR3 DNA reads as TGCAGTGCTAGTGATGCAGGGGGTAACACTGAAGCTTTCTTT. Protein sequence: CSASDAGGNTEAFF.

The V and J genes are TRBV4-1 and TRBJ2-1; 7 bases agree with TRBD2. CDR3 size: 15 residues. Germline CDR1 reads MGHRA; CDR2 reads YSYEKL. Trimming at V came to 1 base and at J to 7 bases, leaving 7 bases not matched to a gene. CDR3 protein: CASSQGLAVGNEQFF. In nucleotides, the CDR3 is TGCGCCAGCAGCCAAGGACTAGCCGTCGGGAATGAGCAGTTCTTC.

This rearrangement joins TRBV28 to TRBJ1-4; tentatively, D is TRBD1 (5 bases). Looked up from germline, CDR1 is MDHEN and CDR2 is SYDVKM. V lost 6 bases to trimming and J lost 6 bases, with 17 bases between them. The CDR3 is made up of 15 amino acids. The CDR3 DNA reads as TGTGCCAGCAGAGAAGTCGGGGGGTATGATGAAAAACTGTTTTTT. It codes for CASREVGGYDEKLFF.

Here the CDR3 reads CASSSGRQAFF. CDR3 in DNA: TGTGCCAGCAGTTCTGGGAGGCAAGCTTTCTTT. The chain recombines TRBV12-3 or TRBV12-4 with TRBJ1-1; D remains unclear. The CDR3 totals 11 residues. Trimming removed 4 bases from V and 9 bases from J, with 9 bases in between.